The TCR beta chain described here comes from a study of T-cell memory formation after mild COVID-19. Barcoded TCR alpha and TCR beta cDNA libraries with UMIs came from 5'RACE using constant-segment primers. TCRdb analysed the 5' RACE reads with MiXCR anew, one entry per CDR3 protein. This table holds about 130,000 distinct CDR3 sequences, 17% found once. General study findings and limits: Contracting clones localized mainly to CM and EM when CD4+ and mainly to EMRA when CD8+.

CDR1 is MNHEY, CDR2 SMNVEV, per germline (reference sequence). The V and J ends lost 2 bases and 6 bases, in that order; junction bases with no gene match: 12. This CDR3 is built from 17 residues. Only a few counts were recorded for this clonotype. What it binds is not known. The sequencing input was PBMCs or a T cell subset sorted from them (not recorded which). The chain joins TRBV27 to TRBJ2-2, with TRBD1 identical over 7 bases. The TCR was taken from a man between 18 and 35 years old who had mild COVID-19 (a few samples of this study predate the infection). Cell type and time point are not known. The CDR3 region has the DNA TGTGCCAGCAGTTTAATCCGGGACAGCGAATGGGCCGGGGAGCTGTTTTTT. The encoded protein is CASSLIRDSEWAGELFF.